This record looks at one TCR beta chain sequence and its context. V gave up 0 bases and J gave up 5 bases, with 11 bases separating them. This CDR3 comprises 14 residues. Germline CDR1 LNHNV, CDR2 YYDKDF (reference sequence). The data were taken from a study of identical twins. One entry per CDR3 protein results from TCRdb running MiXCR on the 5' RACE reads. There are 400,000 to 650,000 distinct CDR3 sequences in the sample; under 25% occur only once, and roughly 0.91% lies in the top ten. The sample was also linked to a second study, of T cells expressing NK-cell markers. From that study: Restricting sorting to alpha-beta TCR T cells was achieved in several experiments by an anti-gamma-delta TCR antibody. Of the CD8+ T cells in more than five donors, roughly 1.0-7.5% belonged to dominant NKG2C+ clonotypes.

The source material was CD4+ T cells sorted from blood. This TCR was recovered from a woman younger than 35 in good health. This chain links TRBV15 with TRBJ2-7; a weak D match, TRBD2 (6 bases). CDR3 nucleotide sequence: TGTGCCACCAGCAGAGATTGGGAGGTTCACGAGCAGTACTTC. As protein: CATSRDWEVHEQYF.